These T cell receptor beta chains were read from a single sample in a study of CD8 T cells in Susac syndrome. TCRdb reanalysed the immunoSEQ multiplex PCR reads using MiXCR and keeps one entry per CDR3 protein. In the table there are fewer than 90,000 distinct CDR3 sequences, roughly 92% of which are singletons. Input material: CD8+ T cells from PBMCs. These TCRs come from a human donor with Susac syndrome. Each CDR3 is given with its conserved first and last residue. D genes are given only for firm matches. Expanded clones are given a class, and other clones once, few, many or no size at all.

TRBV5-6	-	TRBJ1-2	15	-	CASSSWIRGYYGYTF	TGTGCCAGCAGCTCGTGGATCAGGGGTTACTATGGCTACACCTTC
TRBV20-1	-	TRBJ2-5	15	-	CSARDWGQGDETQYF	TGCAGTGCTAGAGATTGGGGGCAGGGAGATGAGACCCAGTACTTC
TRBV19	few	TRBJ2-1	12	-	CASHRGNNEQFF	TGTGCCAGTCATAGGGGGAACAATGAGCAGTTCTTC
TRBV3-1	-	TRBJ2-5	16	TRBD2	CASSPLAGGPQETQYF	TGTGCCAGCAGCCCTCTTGCGGGGGGGCCTCAAGAGACCCAGTACTTC
TRBV20-1	-	TRBJ2-1	12	-	CSAMSGHNEQFF	TGCAGTGCAATGAGTGGACACAATGAGCAGTTCTTC
TRBV4-2	-	TRBJ2-1	17	-	CASSQPTAGSSYNEQFF	TGTGCCAGCAGCCAACCAACCGCGGGGAGCTCCTACAATGAGCAGTTCTTC
TRBV7-9	-	TRBJ2-7	12	-	CASSSNFYEQYF	TGTGCCAGCAGCTCTAACTTTTACGAGCAGTACTTC
TRBV27	-	TRBJ2-6	18	TRBD1	CASNEIGTVFSGANVLTF	TGTGCCAGCAATGAAATCGGGACAGTATTCTCTGGGGCCAACGTCCTGACTTTC
TRBV19	-	TRBJ2-5	13	TRBD2	CASRVAGQETQYF	TGTGCCAGTAGAGTAGCGGGCCAAGAGACCCAGTACTTC
TRBV20-1	once	TRBJ2-1	15	-	CSARAPAGRYNEQFF	TGCAGTGCTAGAGCCCCAGCAGGCCGTTACAATGAGCAGTTCTTC
TRBV6-5	-	TRBJ1-2	13	-	CASQTVGLGGYTF	TGTGCCAGCCAAACTGTGGGGCTCGGTGGCTACACCTTC
TRBV27	once	TRBJ2-7	14	-	CASSLLPGRYEQYF	TGTGCCAGCAGTCTCCTACCGGGCCGCTACGAGCAGTACTTC
TRBV6-1	-	TRBJ2-5	16	TRBD2	CASSDSSGGEQETQYF	TGTGCCAGCAGTGATTCTAGCGGGGGGGAGCAAGAGACCCAGTACTTC
TRBV5-1	-	TRBJ1-2	14	-	CASSPEGQPYGYTF	TGCGCCAGCAGCCCCGAAGGACAGCCTTATGGCTACACCTTC
TRBV4-1	once	TRBJ1-5	16	TRBD1	CASSHRTGTSNQPQHF	TGCGCCAGCAGCCATCGGACAGGGACTAGCAATCAGCCCCAGCATTTT
TRBV11-2	-	TRBJ2-1	17	TRBD2	CASTTTSGREITDEQFF	TGTGCCAGCACCACTACCTCCGGGAGGGAGATCACCGATGAGCAGTTCTTC
TRBV20-1	-	TRBJ2-7	14	-	CSARDLGTRGRWCF	TGCAGTGCTAGAGATCTGGGGACAAGGGGACGTTGGTGCTTC
TRBV5-5	-	TRBJ1-1	13	-	CASSFPGATEAFF	TGTGCCAGCAGCTTCCCGGGAGCCACTGAAGCTTTCTTT
TRBV7-3	-	TRBJ1-1	15	-	CASSLNQGRDTEAFF	TGTGCCAGCAGCTTAAATCAGGGGAGGGACACTGAAGCTTTCTTT
TRBV10-3	-	TRBJ2-6	16	-	CAISESIGVGANVLTF	TGTGCCATCAGTGAGTCGATAGGGGTTGGGGCCAACGTCCTGACTTTC
TRBV7-9	-	TRBJ2-5	14	-	CASSRPTDQETQYF	TGTGCCAGCAGCCGTCCGACAGATCAAGAGACCCAGTACTTC
TRBV20-1	-	TRBJ2-5	19	TRBD2	CSASTTSGRALLPQETQYF	TGCAGTGCCTCAACTACTAGCGGGAGGGCGCTTCTTCCACAAGAGACCCAGTACTTC
TRBV19	-	TRBJ1-6	16	TRBD1	CASSAHRGRSNSPLHF	TGTGCCAGTAGTGCCCACAGGGGGCGCAGTAATTCACCCCTCCACTTT
TRBV23-1	-	TRBJ1-5	12	-	CASSRGKGPQHF	TGCGCCAGCAGTCGGGGGAAGGGGCCCCAGCATTTT
TRBV9	-	TRBJ2-1	15	-	CASSAPGGAYNEQFF	TGTGCCAGCAGCGCCCCCGGGGGAGCCTACAATGAGCAGTTCTTC
TRBV6-5	-	TRBJ1-1	17	TRBD1	CASSHPRDRGPLTEAFF	TGTGCCAGCAGTCACCCCCGGGACAGGGGGCCCCTCACTGAAGCTTTCTTT
TRBV25-1	-	TRBJ1-2	13	-	CASSWGEGYGYTF	TGTGCCAGCAGTTGGGGGGAAGGCTATGGCTACACCTTC
TRBV7-2	-	TRBJ2-3	15	-	CASSPEGPRRGTQYF	TGTGCCAGCAGCCCTGAGGGACCCCGGAGGGGTACGCAGTATTTT
TRBV20-1	-	TRBJ2-7	12	-	CSAGTNSYEQYF	TGCAGTGCAGGGACAAATTCCTACGAGCAGTACTTC
TRBV2	-	TRBJ2-5	14	-	CASREGDYRETQYF	TGTGCCAGCAGGGAGGGGGACTACAGGGAGACCCAGTACTTC
TRBV6-6	-	TRBJ1-5	13	-	CASSPRHSLPQHF	TGTGCCAGCAGTCCCCGACATTCACTGCCCCAGCATTTT
TRBV10-3	-	TRBJ2-1	13	-	CAISEFMRGWEFF	TGTGCCATCAGTGAGTTTATGAGGGGTTGGGAGTTCTTC
TRBV18	-	TRBJ1-5	17	-	CASSKGSRQLSNQPQHF	TGTGCCAGCTCCAAAGGTAGCAGACAGCTTAGCAATCAGCCCCAGCATTTT
TRBV19	-	TRBJ1-2	15	-	CASTNRAGANYGYTF	TGTGCCAGTACCAATCGAGCAGGGGCTAACTATGGCTACACCTTC
TRBV5-1	-	TRBJ2-7	14	TRBD2	CASSSAGGPYEQYF	TGCGCCAGCAGCTCTGCGGGAGGGCCTTACGAGCAGTACTTC
TRBV20-1	-	TRBJ2-6	16	TRBD1	CSAKTGGNSGANVLTF	TGCAGTGCAAAGACAGGGGGAAACTCTGGGGCCAACGTCCTGACTTTC
TRBV7-9	-	TRBJ2-5	13	-	CASSRGGLETQYF	TGTGCCAGCAGCCGAGGTGGGCTGGAGACCCAGTACTTC
TRBV9	-	TRBJ2-3	14	TRBD1	CASSADRSSDTQYF	TGTGCCAGCAGCGCGGACAGGTCCTCAGATACGCAGTATTTT